Each of the 14 T cell receptor beta chains below was sequenced from the same sample in a study of T cell responses to AZD1222 COVID-19 vaccine. Sequencing used immunoSEQ multiplex PCR; TCRdb keeps in-frame clones, though not all of them. This sample has 85,000 to 120,000 clones, with 84% found just once. Sample: peripheral blood, taken on day 0 of AZD1222 vaccination. These receptors originate from an adult in good health.

J is TRBJ2-5 and V is TRBV30, with 7 bases identical to TRBD1. The CDR3 covers 12 residues. The ends lost 5 bases at V and 6 bases at J; junction bases unmatched: 6. The V gene's germline CDR1 is GTSNPN and CDR2 SVGIG (reference sequence). The CDR3 region is CAWVDRRQTQYF. CDR3 sequence (DNA): TGTGCCTGGGTGGACAGGAGACAGACCCAGTACTTC.

The chain recombines TRBV19 with TRBJ1-3; D unresolved. The CDR3 length is 14 residues. CDR1 is LNHDA and CDR2 is SQIVND in the germline V gene (reference sequence). V was cut by 9 bases and J by 2 bases, with 14 bases left in between. The CDR3 loop is CASRMDGAGNTIYF. CDR3 DNA: TGTGCCAGCCGCATGGACGGGGCTGGAAACACCATATATTTT.

The chain carries TRBV5-4 and TRBJ2-3; 11 bases fit TRBD1. V shed 4 bases, J shed 0 bases, and the junction held 4 bases outside the gene matches. This CDR3 has 16 residues. CDR1 SGHNT and CDR2 YYREEE come from the germline V gene (reference sequence). The CDR3 region is CASSTRDRGSTDTQYF. The CDR3 DNA follows: TGTGCCAGCAGCACCCGGGACAGGGGGAGCACAGATACGCAGTATTTT.

This rearrangement joins TRBV11-3 to TRBJ1-3; a possible D gene is TRBD1 (5 bases). V was cut by 5 bases and J by 0 bases, with 17 bases left in between. The CDR3 runs 17 residues. Germline CDR1 SGHNT, CDR2 YENEEA. CDR3 amino acids: CASSVSFGAYSGNTIYF. The CDR3 DNA follows: TGTGCCAGCAGCGTTAGCTTCGGGGCCTACTCTGGAAACACCATATATTTT.

This clone appeared a single time. The chain uses TRBV24-1 and TRBJ1-2; no firm D call. CDR1 KGHDR and CDR2 SFDVKD come from the germline V gene. V lost 5 bases, J lost 2 bases, and 2 bases lay in between. The CDR3 is 11 amino acids. The chain's CDR3 is CATSGNYGYTF. The CDR3 bases are TGTGCCACCAGTGGCAACTATGGCTACACCTTC.

The chain has TRBV24-1 and TRBJ2-1; D is unclear. V dropped 3 bases and J dropped 6 bases, with 17 bases sitting between them. The CDR3 covers 16 residues. CDR1 KGHDR and CDR2 SFDVKD come from the germline V gene. CDR3 DNA sequence: TGTGCCACCAGTGATCCCGGGCCCGTTCCACGCAATGAGCAGTTCTTC. Protein product: CATSDPGPVPRNEQFF.

The gene calls are TRBV2 and TRBJ2-5; no reliable D call. The V gene's germline CDR1 is SNHLY and CDR2 FYNNEI. The length of the CDR3 is 15 residues. V lost 2 bases and J lost 4, with 14 bases in between. CDR3 residues: CASSELHGRGETQYF. Written as DNA, the CDR3 is TGTGCCAGCAGTGAATTGCACGGCAGAGGAGAGACCCAGTACTTC.

Here the CDR3 reads CAIMAGGIHYEQYF. The CDR3 DNA reads as TGTGCCATCATGGCAGGGGGCATTCACTACGAGCAGTACTTC. The chain combines TRBV10-3 with TRBJ2-7; 8 bases agree with TRBD1. Unmatched junction bases numbered 8, after V lost 7 bases and J lost 3 bases. Per germline, CDR1 ENHRY and CDR2 SYGVKD. The CDR3 runs 14 residues.

V gene TRBV28 combines with J gene TRBJ2-7, with 7 bases lining up with TRBD2. The germline CDR1 and CDR2 sequences are MDHEN and SYDVKM. The trim removed 3 bases at V and 3 bases at J, leaving 8 bases unmatched. The CDR3 loop spans 15 amino acids. The CDR3 DNA reads TGTGCCAGCAGTTTCGGGGGAGGGTATGGCTACGAGCAGTACTTC. It specifies CASSFGGGYGYEQYF.

This chain links TRBV7-7 with TRBJ2-7; TRBD1 agrees at 7 bases. Germline values: CDR1 SSHAT, CDR2 FNYEAQ (reference sequence). V lost 5 bases to trimming and J lost 3 bases; unmatched junction nucleotides: 7. This CDR3 contains 14 residues. CDR3 region: CASSPPGQSYEQYV. The DNA for the CDR3 is TGTGCCAGCAGCCCGCCGGGACAGAGCTACGAGCAGTACGTC.

The CDR3 loop reads CASSQDRAQPQHF. DNA of the CDR3: TGTGCCAGCAGCCAAGACAGGGCTCAGCCCCAGCATTTT. The chain is built from TRBV14 and TRBJ1-5; possibly TRBD1 for D (5 bases). Trimming removed 0 bases from V and 6 bases from J, with 6 bases in between. This CDR3 is built from 13 residues. CDR1 and CDR2 (germline): SGHDN, FVKESK.

The chain employs TRBV2 and TRBJ1-6, with 10 bases fitting TRBD1. CDR1 SNHLY and CDR2 FYNNEI come from the germline V gene. The CDR3 is 16 amino acids. Trimming at V came to 1 base and at J to 10 bases, leaving 7 bases not matched to a gene. The CDR3 reads CASSEEGQGLGSPLHF. CDR3 coding DNA: TGTGCCAGCAGTGAAGAGGGACAGGGGCTTGGCTCACCCCTCCACTTT.

The chain is built from TRBV9 and TRBJ1-2, with 8 bases aligning to TRBD1. This CDR3 region has 14 residues. Unmatched junction bases numbered 8, after V lost 6 bases and J lost 4 bases. Germline-derived CDR1 and CDR2 are SGDLS and YYNGEE. The CDR3 nucleotides are TGTGCCAGCACCCTCGGGACAGGTTCCTATGGCTACACCTTC. Its translation: CASTLGTGSYGYTF.

This chain links TRBV12-3 or TRBV12-4 with TRBJ1-5; D unresolved. The V end lost 1 base, the J end lost 11 bases, and 6 bases lay between the germline ends. The CDR3 totals 11 residues. The CDR3 loop reads CASSLGVAQHF. The DNA for the CDR3 is TGTGCCAGCAGTTTAGGGGTGGCCCAGCATTTT.